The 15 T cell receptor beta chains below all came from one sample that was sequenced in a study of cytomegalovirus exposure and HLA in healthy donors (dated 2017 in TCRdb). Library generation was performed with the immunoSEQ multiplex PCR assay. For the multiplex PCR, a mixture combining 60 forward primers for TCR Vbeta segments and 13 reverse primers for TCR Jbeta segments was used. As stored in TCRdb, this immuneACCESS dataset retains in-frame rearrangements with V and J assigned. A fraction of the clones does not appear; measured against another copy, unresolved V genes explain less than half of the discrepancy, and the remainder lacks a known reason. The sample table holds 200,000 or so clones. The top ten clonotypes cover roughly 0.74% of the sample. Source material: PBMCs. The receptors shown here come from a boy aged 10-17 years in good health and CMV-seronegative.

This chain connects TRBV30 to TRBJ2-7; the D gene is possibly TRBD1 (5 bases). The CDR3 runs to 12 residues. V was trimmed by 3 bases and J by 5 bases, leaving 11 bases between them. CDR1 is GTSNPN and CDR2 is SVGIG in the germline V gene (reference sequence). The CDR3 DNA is TGTGCCTGGAGGACGCAGGACAACGAGCAGTACTTC. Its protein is CAWRTQDNEQYF.

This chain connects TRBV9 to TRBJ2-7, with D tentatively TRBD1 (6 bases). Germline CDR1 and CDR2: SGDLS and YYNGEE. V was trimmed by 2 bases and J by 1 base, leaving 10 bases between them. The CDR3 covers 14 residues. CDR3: CASSVTTGSYEQYF. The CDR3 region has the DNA TGTGCCAGCAGCGTTACGACAGGATCCTACGAGCAGTACTTC. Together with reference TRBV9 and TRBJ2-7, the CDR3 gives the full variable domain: DSGVTQTPKHLITATGQRVTLRCSPRSGDLSVYWYQQSLDQGLQFLIQYYNGEERAKGNILERFSAQQFPDLHSELNLSSLELGDSALYFCASSVTTGSYEQYFGPGTRLTVT.

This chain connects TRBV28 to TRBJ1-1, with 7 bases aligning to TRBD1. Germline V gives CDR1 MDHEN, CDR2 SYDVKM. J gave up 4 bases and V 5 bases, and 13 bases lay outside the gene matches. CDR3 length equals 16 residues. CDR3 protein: CASSGVLRQGSTEAFF. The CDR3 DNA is TGTGCCAGCAGTGGGGTCCTGAGACAGGGTAGCACTGAAGCTTTCTTT. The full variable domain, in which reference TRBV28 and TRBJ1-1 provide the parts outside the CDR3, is DVKVTQSSRYLVKRTGEKVFLECVQDMDHENMFWYRQDPGLGLRLIYFSYDVKMKEKGDIPEGYSVSREKKERFSLILESASTNQTSMYLCASSGVLRQGSTEAFFGQGTRLTVV.

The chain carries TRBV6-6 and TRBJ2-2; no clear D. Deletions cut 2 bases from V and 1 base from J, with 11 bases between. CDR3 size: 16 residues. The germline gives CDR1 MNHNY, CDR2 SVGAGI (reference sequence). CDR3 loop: CASSYLAEMNTGELFF. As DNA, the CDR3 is TGTGCCAGCAGTTACCTCGCGGAGATGAACACCGGGGAGCTGTTTTTT.

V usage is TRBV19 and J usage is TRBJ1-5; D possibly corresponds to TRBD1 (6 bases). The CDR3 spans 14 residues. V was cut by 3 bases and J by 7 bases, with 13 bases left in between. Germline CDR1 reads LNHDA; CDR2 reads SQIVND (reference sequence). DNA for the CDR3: TGTGCCAGTAGTATGGGGGGGCGGCCCCAGCCCCAGCATTTT. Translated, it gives CASSMGGRPQPQHF.

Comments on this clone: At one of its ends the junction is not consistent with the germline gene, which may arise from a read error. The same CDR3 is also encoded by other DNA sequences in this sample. The CDR3 reads CAWSVLGDTEAFF. The CDR3, as DNA: TGTGCCTGGAGTGTACTAGGGGACACCGAAGCTTTCTTT. V usage is TRBV30 and J usage is TRBJ1-1; possible D gene TRBD1, 6 bases. The CDR3 has 13 amino acids. Germline V CDR1 and CDR2: GTSNPN, SVGIG (reference sequence).

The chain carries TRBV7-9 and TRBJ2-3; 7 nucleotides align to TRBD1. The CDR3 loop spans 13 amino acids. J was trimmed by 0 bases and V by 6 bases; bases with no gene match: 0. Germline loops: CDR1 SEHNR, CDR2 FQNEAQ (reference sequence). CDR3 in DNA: TGTGCCAGCAGGGGACAGAGCACAGATACGCAGTATTTT. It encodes CASRGQSTDTQYF. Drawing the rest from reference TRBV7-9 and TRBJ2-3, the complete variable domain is DTGVSQNPRHKITKRGQNVTFRCDPISEHNRLYWYRQTLGQGPEFLTYFQNEAQLEKSRLLSDRFSAERPKGSFSTLEIQRTEQGDSAMYLCASRGQSTDTQYFGPGTRLTVL.

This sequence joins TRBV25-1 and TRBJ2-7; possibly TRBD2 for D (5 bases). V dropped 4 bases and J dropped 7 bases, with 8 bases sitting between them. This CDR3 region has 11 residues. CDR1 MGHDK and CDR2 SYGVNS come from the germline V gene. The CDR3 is CASSVRGEQYF. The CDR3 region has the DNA TGTGCCAGCAGTGTCCGGGGAGAGCAGTACTTC.

CDR3 sequence: CASSRGQGPLDTEAFF. The DNA of the CDR3 is TGTGCCAGCTCACGAGGACAAGGCCCGTTGGACACTGAAGCTTTCTTT. The V and J genes are TRBV18 and TRBJ1-1, with D tentatively TRBD1 (5 bases). V dropped 4 bases and J dropped 3 bases, with 18 bases sitting between them. Germline CDR1 and CDR2: KGHSH and LQKENI. The CDR3 totals 16 residues.

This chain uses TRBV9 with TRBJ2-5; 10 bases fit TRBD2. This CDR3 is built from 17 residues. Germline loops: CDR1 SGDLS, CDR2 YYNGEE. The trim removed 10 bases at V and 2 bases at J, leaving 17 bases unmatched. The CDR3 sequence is CAGNLGSSLAGQETQYF. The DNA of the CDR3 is TGTGCCGGCAACCTTGGGTCGTCACTAGCGGGGCAAGAGACCCAGTACTTC. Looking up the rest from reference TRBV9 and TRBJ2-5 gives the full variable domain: DSGVTQTPKHLITATGQRVTLRCSPRSGDLSVYWYQQSLDQGLQFLIQYYNGEERAKGNILERFSAQQFPDLHSELNLSSLELGDSALYFCAGNLGSSLAGQETQYFGPGTRLLVL.

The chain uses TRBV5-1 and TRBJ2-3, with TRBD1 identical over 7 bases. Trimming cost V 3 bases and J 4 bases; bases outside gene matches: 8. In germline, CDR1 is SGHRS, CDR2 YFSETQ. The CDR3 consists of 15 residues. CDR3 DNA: TGCGCCAGCAGCTCAGACAGGGCAGGCCCAGATACGCAGTATTTT. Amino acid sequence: CASSSDRAGPDTQYF.

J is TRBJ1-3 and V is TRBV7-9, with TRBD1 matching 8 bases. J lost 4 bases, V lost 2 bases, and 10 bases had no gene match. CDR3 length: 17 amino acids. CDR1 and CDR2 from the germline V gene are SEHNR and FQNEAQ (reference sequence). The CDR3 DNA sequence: TGTGCCAGCAGCTTACTGAGAGGACAGGGCGAAGGAAACACCATATATTTT. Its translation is CASSLLRGQGEGNTIYF.

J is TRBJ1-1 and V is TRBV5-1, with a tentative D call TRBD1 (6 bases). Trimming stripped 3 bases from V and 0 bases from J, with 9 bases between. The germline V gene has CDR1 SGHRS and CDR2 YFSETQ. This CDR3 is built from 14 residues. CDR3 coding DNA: TGCGCCAGCAGCTCGGGGACATTGAACACTGAAGCTTTCTTT. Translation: CASSSGTLNTEAFF.

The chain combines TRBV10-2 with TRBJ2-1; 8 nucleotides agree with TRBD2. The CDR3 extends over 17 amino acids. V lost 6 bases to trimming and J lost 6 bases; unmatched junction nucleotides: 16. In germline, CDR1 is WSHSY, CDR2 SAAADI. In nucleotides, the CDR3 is TGCGCCAGCAGACCTCATAGCGGGGCCACCCAAGTCAATGAGCAGTTCTTC. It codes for CASRPHSGATQVNEQFF.

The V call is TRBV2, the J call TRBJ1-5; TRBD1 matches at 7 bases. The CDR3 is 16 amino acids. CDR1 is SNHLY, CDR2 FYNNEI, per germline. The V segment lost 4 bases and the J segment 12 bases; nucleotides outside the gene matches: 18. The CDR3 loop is CASSVGDSNQGVGQHF. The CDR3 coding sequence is TGTGCCAGCAGTGTTGGCGACAGCAACCAGGGGGTAGGCCAGCATTTT. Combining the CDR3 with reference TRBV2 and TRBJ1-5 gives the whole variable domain EPEVTQTPSHQVTQMGQEVILRCVPISNHLYFYWYRQILGQKVEFLVSFYNNEISEKSEIFDDQFSVERPDGSNFTLKIRSTKLEDSAMYFCASSVGDSNQGVGQHFGDGTRLSIL.